This T cell receptor (beta chain) was sequenced during a study of T-cell memory formation after mild COVID-19. Study-wide results and caveats: A second wave expanding day 15 to 37 was CD4+-biased; contracting clones were balanced.

TCRdb re-called the 5' RACE reads through MiXCR, storing one row per CDR3 protein. The table lists roughly 130,000 distinct CDR3 sequences, around a sixth of them singletons. On this clonotype: The antigen is unknown.

CDR1 LNHNV and CDR2 YYDKDF come from the germline V gene (reference sequence). Trimming took 5 bases from V and 3 from J, leaving 9 bases between them. The CDR3 runs 13 residues. The sequence was obtained from an adult woman who had mild COVID-19 (a few samples of this study predate the infection). Cell type and time point are not known. The chain combines TRBV15 with TRBJ2-3; no reliable D call. The sequenced sample was PBMCs or a T cell subset sorted from them (not recorded which). CDR3 protein: CATSGKMTDTQYF. CDR3 sequence (DNA): TGTGCCACCAGCGGAAAAATGACAGATACGCAGTATTTT.